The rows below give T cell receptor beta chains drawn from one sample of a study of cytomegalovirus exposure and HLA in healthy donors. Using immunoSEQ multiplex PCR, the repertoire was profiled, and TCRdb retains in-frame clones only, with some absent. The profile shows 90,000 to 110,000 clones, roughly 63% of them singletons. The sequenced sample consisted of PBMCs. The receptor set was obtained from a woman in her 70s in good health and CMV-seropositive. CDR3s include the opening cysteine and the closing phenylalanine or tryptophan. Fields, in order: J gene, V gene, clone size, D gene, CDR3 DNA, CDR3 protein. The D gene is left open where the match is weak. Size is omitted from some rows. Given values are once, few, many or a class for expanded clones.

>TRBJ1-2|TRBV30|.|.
TGTGCCTGGAGTGAGAACAGGGCCTTAGACTATGGCTACACCTTC
CAWSENRALDYGYTF
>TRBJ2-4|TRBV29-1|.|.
TGCAGCGTTGAAGACCATAACGGGCAGTACTTC
CSVEDHNGQYF
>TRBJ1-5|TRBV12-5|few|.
TGTGCTAGTGGTTTGGTACTCGGGAATCAGCCCCAGCATTTT
CASGLVLGNQPQHF
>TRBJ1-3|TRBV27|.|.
TGTGCCAGCACCAGCGGGGAGGGGCCGTACTCTGGAAACACCATATATTTT
CASTSGEGPYSGNTIYF
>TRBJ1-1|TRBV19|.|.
TGTGCCAGTAGTATAGGATCCGGGGGGTACACTGAAGCTTTCTTT
CASSIGSGGYTEAFF
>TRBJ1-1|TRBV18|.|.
TGTGCCAGCTCACCACAGAGGGAGAACACCGAAGCTTTCTTT
CASSPQRENTEAFF
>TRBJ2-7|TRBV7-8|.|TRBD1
TGTGCCAGCAGCTTAGCGGACAGGGCCAGCTACGAGCAGTACTTC
CASSLADRASYEQYF
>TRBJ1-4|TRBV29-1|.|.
TGCAGCGCCCGACGGAGTAACAATGAAAAACTGTTTTTT
CSARRSNNEKLFF
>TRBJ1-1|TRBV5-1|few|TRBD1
TGCGCCAGCAGCTTGACAGGGGGCGCTGAAGCTTTCTTT
CASSLTGGAEAFF
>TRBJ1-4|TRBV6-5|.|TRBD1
TGTGCCAGCAGTTACACCTACAGGGGCGTAAATGAAAAACTGTTTTTT
CASSYTYRGVNEKLFF
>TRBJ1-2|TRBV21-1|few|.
TGTGCCAGCAGCCCAAGGGGCGCGGGGTTCGGCTACACCTTC
CASSPRGAGFGYTF
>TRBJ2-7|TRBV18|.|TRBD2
TGTGCCAGCTCACCGCGGCGGGGGGCCTACGAGCAGTACTTC
CASSPRRGAYEQYF
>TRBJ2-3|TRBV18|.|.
TGTGCCAGCTCACCAACTCTGGTGAGCACAGATACGCAGTATTTT
CASSPTLVSTDTQYF
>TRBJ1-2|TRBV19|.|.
TGTGCCAGTAGTGCAGCGGGTGCCGATTATGGCTACACCTTC
CASSAAGADYGYTF
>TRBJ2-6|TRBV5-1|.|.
TGCGCCAGCAGTCCAGAACACTCTGGGGCCAACGTCCTGACTTTC
CASSPEHSGANVLTF
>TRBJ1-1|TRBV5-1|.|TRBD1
TGCGCCAGCAGCAACGGACAGGGGGCAAGTGAAGCTTTCTTT
CASSNGQGASEAFF
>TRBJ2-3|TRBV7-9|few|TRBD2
TGTGCCAGCAGCTTAACTGCGGGGGGGCCGACAGATACGCAGTATTTT
CASSLTAGGPTDTQYF
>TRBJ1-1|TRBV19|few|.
TGTGCCAGTAGTATTGGGGCAGGTTATCCGAACACTGAAGCTTTCTTT
CASSIGAGYPNTEAFF
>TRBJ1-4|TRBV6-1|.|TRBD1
TGTGCCAGCAGTGATTTGGACAGGCTAACTAATGAAAAACTGTTTTTT
CASSDLDRLTNEKLFF
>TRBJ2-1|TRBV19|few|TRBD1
TGTGCCAGTAGTAAGGGGGCGACAGGAAACTATGAGCAGTTCTTC
CASSKGATGNYEQFF
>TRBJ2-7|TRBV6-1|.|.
TGTGCCAGCACCGGGGGGCCGAGCTCCTACGAGCAGTACTTC
CASTGGPSSYEQYF
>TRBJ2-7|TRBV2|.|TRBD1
TGTGCCAGCAGCATCGGGACAGGGACCTACGAGCAGTACTTC
CASSIGTGTYEQYF
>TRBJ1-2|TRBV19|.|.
.
CASSTSGYGYTF
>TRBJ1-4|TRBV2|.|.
TGTGCCAGCACACAGGCTCCTCGCGGAAAACTGTTTTTT
CASTQAPRGKLFF
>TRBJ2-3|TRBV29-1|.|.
TGCAGCGTTGGTTACCTCCTCGGGGATACGCAGTATTTT
CSVGYLLGDTQYF
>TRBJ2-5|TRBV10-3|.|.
TGTGCCATCAGTGAGTCGATCGGGACCCAGTACTTC
CAISESIGTQYF
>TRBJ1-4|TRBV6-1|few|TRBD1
TGTGCCAGCAGGGAGACAGGGGAATATAATGAAAAACTGTTTTTT
CASRETGEYNEKLFF
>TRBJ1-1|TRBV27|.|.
TGTGCCAGCATTCCCGGCGGCAGCACTGAAGCTTTCTTT
CASIPGGSTEAFF
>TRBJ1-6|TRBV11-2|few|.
TGTGCCAGCAGCAACCAGGGGCGGTCCCTCCACTTT
CASSNQGRSLHF
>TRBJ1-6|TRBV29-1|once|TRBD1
TGCAGCGTGGCCGGGACAGGGGCTTCACCCCTCCACTTT
CSVAGTGASPLHF
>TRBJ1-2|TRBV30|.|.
TGTGCCTCCCTGGGGCAGGCCTATGGCTACACCTTC
CASLGQAYGYTF
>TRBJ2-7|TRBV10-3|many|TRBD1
TGTGCCACCCGGACAGGGAACCACGAGCAGTACTTC
CATRTGNHEQYF
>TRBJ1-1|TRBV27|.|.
TGTGCCAGCAGTTTCGGGGGTCTAACCCGGAACACTGAAGCTTTCTTT
CASSFGGLTRNTEAFF
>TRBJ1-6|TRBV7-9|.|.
TGTGCCAGCAGCCCTTCTGGGGGGAATAATTCACCCCTCCACTTT
CASSPSGGNNSPLHF
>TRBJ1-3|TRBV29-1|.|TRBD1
TGCAGCGTTGAAGTCGGACAGGGGAGAAACACCATATATTTT
CSVEVGQGRNTIYF
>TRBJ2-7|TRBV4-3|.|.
TGCGCCAGCAGCCAAGCCGGAACAGGGACCCTCTCCTACGAGCAGTACTTC
CASSQAGTGTLSYEQYF
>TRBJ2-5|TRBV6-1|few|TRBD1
TGTGCCAGCAGTGCCGGGACAGGGGCCTCAGAGACCCAGTACTTC
CASSAGTGASETQYF
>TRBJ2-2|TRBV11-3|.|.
TGTGCCAGCAGCGCACGGGCGGGGCCGGCGACCGGGGAGCTGTTTTTT
CASSARAGPATGELFF